This TCR beta chain originates from a study of blood T cell repertoires in COVID-19. Clones were sequenced by immunoSEQ multiplex PCR, and TCRdb holds only the in-frame ones, with some missing. The data contain some 500,000 clones, around 89% of them singletons. CDR1 and CDR2 from the germline V gene are SGHDT and YYEEEE. The CDR3 loop spans 16 amino acids. V was shortened by 4 bases and J by 1 base, with 15 bases between the two germline ends. The rearrangement links TRBV5-6 to TRBJ1-3; no clear D. The sequence was collected from a woman between 35 and 50 years old who had recovered from COVID-19. The material sequenced was PBMCs or T cells enriched from blood (not recorded which). Here the CDR3 DNA reads TGTGCCAGCAGCCTGGGTCCCAGGACTTCTGGAAACACCATATATTTT. It translates to CASSLGPRTSGNTIYF. Full variable domain (missing parts from reference TRBV5-6 and TRBJ1-3): DAGVTQSPTHLIKTRGQQVTLRCSPKSGHDTVSWYQQALGQGPQFIFQYYEEEERQRGNFPDRFSGHQFPNYSSELNVNALLLGDSALYLCASSLGPRTSGNTIYFGEGSWLTVV.